This T cell receptor beta chain is from a study of radiotherapy plus CTLA-4 blockade in lung cancer. Germline loops: CDR1 MNHEY, CDR2 SVGAGI. The CDR3 totals 15 residues. V lost 4 bases to trimming and J lost 4 bases, with 16 bases between them. Produced via immunoSEQ multiplex PCR; TCRdb's table is partial and in-frame only. The sample lists some 37,000 clones; around 77% were seen once. The sequences come from peripheral blood, collected from a patient treated with radiotherapy plus ipilimumab. The chain combines TRBV6-5 with TRBJ1-2; D gene ambiguous. The clonotype originates from a human donor with non-small cell lung cancer who had stable disease on radiotherapy plus ipilimumab. The DNA of the CDR3 is TGTGCCAGCAGTTTAACATACGAGGTTGGCTATGGCTACACCTTC. Protein: CASSLTYEVGYGYTF.